Each of the 10 T cell receptor beta chains below was sequenced from the same sample in a study of T cell responses to AZD1222 COVID-19 vaccine (TCRdb year 2021). Library preparation was by the immunoSEQ multiplex PCR assay. Here the immuneACCESS table is served through TCRdb, limited to in-frame sequences with V and J called. Missing clones are a known gap in these copies; in checked studies unresolved V genes cover under half, and the rest lacks a known reason. The sample table shows roughly 120,000 clones, and roughly nine tenths are seen once. The ten largest clones add up to 3.5% to 5% of the sample. The time point label on this specimen signifies: baseline before first vaccination. The input for sequencing was peripheral blood, taken on day 0 of AZD1222 vaccination. These receptors originate from an adult in good health.

The gene calls are TRBV5-8 and TRBJ1-2; the D gene is possibly TRBD1 (5 bases). The ends were cut back, 4 bases at V and 1 base at J, with 11 bases in the middle. Looked up from germline, CDR1 is SGHTS and CDR2 is YDEGEE. This CDR3 has 14 residues. For the CDR3, the DNA is TGTGCCAGCAGCGGGGCCCCTTTTAACTATGGCTACACCTTC. Protein product: CASSGAPFNYGYTF.

The rearrangement uses TRBV6-1 and TRBJ1-2; D not resolved. The CDR3 contains 17 residues. Germline assignment: CDR1 MNHNS and CDR2 SASEGT. V lost 1 base, J lost 3 bases, and 18 bases lay in between. CDR3 nucleotides: TGTGCCAGCAGTGAAGAGCCCCTCCGGGCAGCCTACTATGGCTACACCTTC. It codes for CASSEEPLRAAYYGYTF.

In its sample, this clone was seen once. V usage is TRBV4-1 and J usage is TRBJ2-1; D call uncertain. CDR3 length: 15 residues. Between the trimmed V and J ends, which lost 4 bases and 0 bases, there was a span of 10 bases. Germline lookup yields CDR1 MGHRA and CDR2 YSYEKL. DNA for the CDR3: TGCGCCAGCAGCCCGGCCGGCGCCTCCTACAATGAGCAGTTCTTC. It codes for CASSPAGASYNEQFF.

The CDR3 is CASSLVPQETQYF. In DNA, the CDR3 is TGTGCCAGCAGCTTAGTTCCCCAAGAGACCCAGTACTTC. This chain uses TRBV7-9 with TRBJ2-5; D unresolved. Trimming took 1 base from V and 1 from J, leaving 4 bases between them. This CDR3 spans 13 amino acids. The germline V gene has CDR1 SEHNR and CDR2 FQNEAQ (reference sequence). Filled out from reference TRBV7-9 and TRBJ2-5, the complete variable domain reads DTGVSQNPRHKITKRGQNVTFRCDPISEHNRLYWYRQTLGQGPEFLTYFQNEAQLEKSRLLSDRFSAERPKGSFSTLEIQRTEQGDSAMYLCASSLVPQETQYFGPGTRLLVL.

The chain links TRBV19 to TRBJ1-2; the D gene is possibly TRBD1 (5 bases). This CDR3 has 14 amino acids. Looked up from germline, CDR1 is LNHDA and CDR2 is SQIVND (reference sequence). Trimming took 4 bases from V and 8 from J, leaving 17 bases between them. The CDR3 is CASSTLGTPGGYTF. Here the CDR3 DNA reads TGTGCCAGTAGTACCCTCGGGACGCCCGGGGGCTACACCTTC. Using reference TRBV19 and TRBJ1-2 for the parts outside the CDR3, the full variable domain is DGGITQSPKYLFRKEGQNVTLSCEQNLNHDAMYWYRQDPGQGLRLIYYSQIVNDFQKGDIAEGYSVSREKKESFPLTVTSAQKNPTAFYLCASSTLGTPGGYTFGSGTRLTVV.

This rearrangement joins TRBV27 to TRBJ2-3; TRBD2 matches at 14 bases. This CDR3 comprises 17 residues. Germline CDR1 reads MNHEY; CDR2 reads SMNVEV (reference sequence). V lost 5 bases to trimming and J lost 4 bases; unmatched junction nucleotides: 8. Here the CDR3 reads CASSIGLAGGFADTQYF. Here the CDR3 DNA reads TGTGCCAGCAGTATCGGACTAGCGGGAGGTTTTGCAGATACGCAGTATTTT.

The chain combines TRBV7-2 with TRBJ2-3; 9 bases fit TRBD2. The germline V gene encodes CDR1 SGHTA and CDR2 FQGNSA. Trimming cost V 1 base and J 7 bases; bases outside gene matches: 6. This CDR3 has 15 amino acids. CDR3 nucleotides: TGTGCCAGCAGCTTAGGGGCGGGACTAGCTAATACGCAGTATTTT. Translating gives CASSLGAGLANTQYF. The variable domain in full, completed from reference TRBV7-2 and TRBJ2-3, reads GAGVSQSPSNKVTEKGKDVELRCDPISGHTALYWYRQSLGQGLEFLIYFQGNSAPDKSGLPSDRFSAERTGGSVSTLTIQRTQQEDSAVYLCASSLGAGLANTQYFGPGTRLTVL.

The CDR3 nucleotides are TGTGCCAGTAGTACCGACGGGACAGCTAATCAGCCCCAGCATTTT. It encodes CASSTDGTANQPQHF. The V call is TRBV19, the J call TRBJ1-5, with 7 bases fitting TRBD1. V was pared by 4 bases and J by 4 bases, with 7 bases of the junction left unmatched. Germline values: CDR1 LNHDA, CDR2 SQIVND (reference sequence). This CDR3 spans 15 amino acids.

The chain joins TRBV20-1 to TRBJ2-1, with no clear D. Trimming cost V 3 bases and J 3 bases, with 15 bases left between them. The CDR3 extends over 15 amino acids. CDR1 is DFQATT, CDR2 SNEGSKA, per germline (reference sequence). CDR3 nucleotide sequence: TGCAGTGCTAGTAATCTGGTAGCTTTCTACAATGAGCAGTTCTTC. Its translation: CSASNLVAFYNEQFF.

This clone was detected ten times or more. The V call is TRBV9, the J call TRBJ1-3; D unclear. CDR1 is SGDLS, CDR2 YYNGEE, per germline. There are 16 residues in the CDR3. V lost 0 bases and J 0 bases, leaving 10 bases between the germline ends. CDR3 bases: TGTGCCAGCAGCGTAGCATATAGGAGCTCTGGAAACACCATATATTTT. Amino acids: CASSVAYRSSGNTIYF.